This passage covers 24 T cell receptor beta chains from one sample sequenced in a study of blood T cell repertoires in COVID-19. The data were produced by immunoSEQ multiplex PCR, yet TCRdb's version contains in-frame clones alone and is incomplete. The profile covers roughly 200,000 clones, with 80% to 90% appearing a single time and about 6% taken by the ten largest. Sequenced input: peripheral blood. The receptors were gathered from a man in his 60s who had recovered from COVID-19.

This clone was found a few times. The genes are TRBV7-8 and TRBJ1-6, with D unclear. V lost 2 bases to trimming and J lost 4 bases, with 9 bases between them. CDR3 length: 15 residues. The V gene's germline CDR1 is SGHVS and CDR2 FQNEAQ. Written as DNA, the CDR3 is TGTGCCAGCAGCTTATTGCCAGGATATAATTCACCCCTCCACTTT. Encoded protein: CASSLLPGYNSPLHF.

The chain couples TRBV6-5 to TRBJ2-7; D might be TRBD1 (6 bases). Germline lookup yields CDR1 MNHEY and CDR2 SVGAGI. The V and J ends lost 6 bases and 0 bases respectively, with 12 bases between them. CDR3 length: 14 amino acids. The CDR3 loop reads CASRWTVSSYEQYF. CDR3 in DNA: TGTGCCAGCAGATGGACAGTTAGCTCCTACGAGCAGTACTTC.

The table lists this clone with a few counts. V and J are TRBV4-1 and TRBJ2-1; TRBD1 is a possible D gene (6 bases). CDR1 is MGHRA and CDR2 is YSYEKL in the germline V gene. Trimming left V 2 bases short and J 5 bases short, with 13 bases between. The CDR3 covers 15 residues. The CDR3 nucleotides are TGCGCCAGCAGCCAAACGACAGGTTCCCACAATGAGCAGTTCTTC. It encodes CASSQTTGSHNEQFF.

The chain has TRBV4-2 and TRBJ2-2, with D perhaps TRBD1 (5 bases). CDR3 length: 16 residues. The germline gives CDR1 LGHNA, CDR2 YNFKEQ. Trimming removed 0 bases at V and 4 bases at J, with 12 bases between. The CDR3 DNA reads as TGTGCCAGCAGCCAAGATTGGGGCGTCGGCACCGGGGAGCTGTTTTTT. Its protein product is CASSQDWGVGTGELFF.

This sequence joins TRBV3-1 (or the pseudogene TRBV3-2) and TRBJ2-5; no firm D call. V was clipped by 1 base and J by 6 bases, with 6 bases between them. The CDR3 sequence is 12 residues long. Germline V gene lookup returns CDR1 LGHDT and CDR2 YNNKEL (reference sequence). This chain's CDR3 is CASSQVKKTQYF. In DNA, the CDR3 is TGTGCCAGCAGCCAAGTTAAAAAGACCCAGTACTTC.

The chain joins TRBV6-2 or TRBV6-3 to TRBJ1-5; TRBD1 might be the D (5 bases). Trimming took off 2 bases at V and 1 base at J, with 6 bases between the two ends. The CDR3 totals 14 residues. Germline V gene lookup returns CDR1 MNHEY and CDR2 SVGEGT. CDR3 sequence (DNA): TGTGCCAGCAGTTACGGGGGGAGCAATCAGCCCCAGCATTTT. Encoded protein: CASSYGGSNQPQHF.

V and J are TRBV5-1 and TRBJ2-7; D remains ambiguous. The CDR3 runs to 13 residues. Deletions cut 0 bases from V and 7 bases from J, with 11 bases between. Germline CDR1 reads SGHRS; CDR2 reads YFSETQ. This CDR3 is CASSLVTSREQYF. For the CDR3, the DNA is TGCGCCAGCAGCTTGGTGACTTCCCGGGAGCAGTACTTC.

The chain carries TRBV6-5 and TRBJ2-1, with 8 bases fitting TRBD2. Germline V lookup: CDR1 MNHEY, CDR2 SVGAGI. The J segment lost 6 bases and the V segment lost 8 bases, leaving 12 bases of the junction unmatched. CDR3 length equals 15 residues. The CDR3 DNA follows: TGTGCCAGCGGGAGGAACCCGGGAGGGGTCAATGAGCAGTTCTTC. This gives the protein CASGRNPGGVNEQFF.

This rearrangement joins TRBV4-2 to TRBJ1-3; D is possibly TRBD1 (5 bases). The germline V gene encodes CDR1 LGHNA and CDR2 YNFKEQ. Between the trimmed V and J ends, which lost 4 bases and 0 bases, there was a span of 13 bases. This CDR3 is 16 amino acids long. CDR3 sequence: CASSLLSGPSGNTIYF. CDR3 nucleotides: TGTGCCAGCAGCCTCCTATCAGGGCCCTCTGGAAACACCATATATTTT.

The gene calls are TRBV24-1 and TRBJ2-5; 10 bases agree with TRBD1. Per germline, CDR1 KGHDR and CDR2 SFDVKD. Trimming took 6 bases from V and 5 from J; bases not matched to a gene: 8. The CDR3 covers 15 residues. The DNA of the CDR3 is TGTGCCACCAGTTCGGGACAGGGGTTTATGGAGACCCAGTACTTC. Protein: CATSSGQGFMETQYF.

With respect to this clone: One end of the junction varies from germline; a read error may be responsible. V usage is TRBV19 and J usage is TRBJ2-7, with 8 nucleotides matching TRBD1. The CDR3 loop spans 12 amino acids. Germline-derived CDR1 and CDR2 are LNHDA and SQIVND (reference sequence). The CDR3 region is CASSVDRGEQYF. The CDR3 region has the DNA TGTGCCAGTAGTGTAGACAGGGGCGAGCAGTACTTC.

V gene TRBV24-1 combines with J gene TRBJ1-1; D not certain. The V gene lost 2 bases and the J gene lost 11 bases, with 14 bases spanning the gap. This CDR3 comprises 13 residues. Germline V CDR1 and CDR2: KGHDR, SFDVKD. In DNA, the CDR3 is TGTGCCACCAGTGATTCCCTCTACGGTCCGGCTTTCTTT. This gives the protein CATSDSLYGPAFF.

This chain joins TRBV7-3 and TRBJ2-1, with 8 positions matching TRBD1. J was trimmed by 7 bases and V by 0 bases; bases with no gene match: 14. This CDR3 has 18 residues. CDR1 SGHTA and CDR2 FQGTGA come from the germline V gene. The CDR3 coding sequence is TGTGCCAGCAGCTTAACGAGCGTGGTAGAGACAGGGGATAATGAGCAGTTCTTC. This codes for CASSLTSVVETGDNEQFF.

The J gene is TRBJ2-3, the V gene TRBV10-1; perhaps TRBD2 as D (6 bases). This CDR3 is 17 amino acids long. CDR1 WNHNN and CDR2 SYGVQD come from the germline V gene (reference sequence). The germline V and J ends were trimmed by 0 bases and 6 bases, with 19 bases remaining between them. The CDR3 bases are TGCGCCAGCAGTGAGTCGCCGGCTAGCGAGAGTGTGGATACGCAGTATTTT. Its translation: CASSESPASESVDTQYF.

This clone was seen many times. The genes are TRBV19 and TRBJ2-1; possible D gene TRBD1, 6 bases. Germline CDR1 and CDR2: LNHDA and SQIVND (reference sequence). This CDR3 spans 14 amino acids. V was cut by 10 bases and J by 7 bases, with 20 bases left in between. CDR3 amino acids: CATSPGHGINEQFF. In DNA, the CDR3 is TGTGCCACCTCACCGGGACACGGAATAAATGAGCAGTTCTTC.

The chain has TRBV19 and TRBJ2-3; TRBD1 might be the D (5 bases). Germline CDR1 and CDR2: LNHDA and SQIVND (reference sequence). The length of the CDR3 is 11 residues. V dropped 9 bases and J dropped 9 bases, with 13 bases sitting between them. CDR3 coding DNA: TGTGCCAGCGCAAGCCACAGGACGCAGTATTTT. Its protein product is CASASHRTQYF.

CDR3: CASSPLGTSGLYNEQFF. The DNA of the CDR3 is TGTGCCAGCAGCCCGTTAGGGACTAGCGGACTCTACAATGAGCAGTTCTTC. This chain uses TRBV7-3 with TRBJ2-1; 11 bases are a match to TRBD2. From germline, CDR1 is SGHTA and CDR2 FQGTGA. V gave up 5 bases and J gave up 3 bases; unmatched junction bases: 9. CDR3 size: 17 residues.

The chain couples TRBV19 to TRBJ1-5; TRBD1 agrees at 7 bases. This CDR3 is 15 amino acids long. Trimming cost V 2 bases and J 3 bases; bases outside gene matches: 4. The germline CDR1 and CDR2 sequences are LNHDA and SQIVND (reference sequence). CDR3 amino acids: CASSIRGQFNQPQHF. The DNA of the CDR3 is TGTGCCAGTAGTATAAGGGGACAGTTCAATCAGCCCCAGCATTTT.

DNA of the CDR3: TGTGCCACCAAGAGAAATCGGACAACGAACACCGGGGAGCTGTTTTTT. It is translated as CATKRNRTTNTGELFF. This chain joins TRBV21-1 and TRBJ2-2; the D call in the table, TRBD1, was not verified against the DNA. TRBV21-1 is a listed pseudogene. CDR3 length: 16 residues.

Here the CDR3 DNA reads TGTGCCAGCAGGTCGACGGGACTCTACGAGCAGTACTTC. Translated, it gives CASRSTGLYEQYF. The chain recombines TRBV3-1 (or the pseudogene TRBV3-2) with TRBJ2-7, with D possibly TRBD2 on 6 matching bases. Between the trimmed V and J ends, which lost 6 bases and 3 bases, there was a span of 12 bases. CDR3 length: 13 residues. CDR1 and CDR2 from the germline V gene are LGHDT and YNNKEL (reference sequence).

V usage is TRBV21-1 and J usage is TRBJ1-5; the DNA was not compared with TRBD1, the D call given in the table. TRBV21-1 is recorded as a pseudogene. The CDR3 totals 13 residues. CDR3 loop: CASTDRGNQPQHF. CDR3 nucleotides: TGTGCCAGCACGGACAGGGGGAATCAGCCCCAGCATTTT.

This chain uses TRBV28 with TRBJ2-3; TRBD2 might be the D (6 bases). Germline V gives CDR1 MDHEN, CDR2 SYDVKM. V gave up 6 bases and J gave up 2 bases, with 15 bases separating them. The CDR3 is 15 amino acids. Written as DNA, the CDR3 is TGTGCCAGCAGCCTCGCGGGGATTAACACAGATACGCAGTATTTT. The encoded protein is CASSLAGINTDTQYF.

This chain joins TRBV5-6 and TRBJ1-1, with no clear D. The CDR3 contains 14 residues. The germline CDR1 and CDR2 sequences are SGHDT and YYEEEE. Trimming cost V 4 bases and J 4 bases, with 14 bases left between them. DNA for the CDR3: TGTGCCAGCAGCCCCTGGTTACGAGCCACTGAAGCTTTCTTT. As protein: CASSPWLRATEAFF. The complete variable domain, with remaining parts taken from reference TRBV5-6 and TRBJ1-1, reads DAGVTQSPTHLIKTRGQQVTLRCSPKSGHDTVSWYQQALGQGPQFIFQYYEEEERQRGNFPDRFSGHQFPNYSSELNVNALLLGDSALYLCASSPWLRATEAFFGQGTRLTVV.

The CDR3 here is CASRDNRGSHYEQYF. DNA for the CDR3: TGTGCCAGCCGTGATAACAGGGGATCTCACTACGAGCAGTACTTC. This chain uses TRBV28 with TRBJ2-7; the match to TRBD1 covers 7 bases. The CDR3 extends over 15 amino acids. Per the germline V gene, CDR1 is MDHEN and CDR2 is SYDVKM. The junction had 13 bases not matched to a gene; V was cut back by 8 bases and J by 3 bases.